The 23 T cell receptor beta chains given below trace back to one sample, sequenced in a study of blood T cell repertoires in COVID-19. TCRdb keeps only in-frame clones here, not all; method: immunoSEQ multiplex PCR. The sample holds approximately 180,000 clones, around nine tenths seen once. Material: peripheral blood. These receptors originate from a man between 60 and 75 years old with active or convalescent COVID-19.

The chain employs TRBV30 and TRBJ2-1; D unresolved. Germline CDR1 reads GTSNPN; CDR2 reads SVGIG (reference sequence). V was pared by 5 bases and J by 11 bases, with 13 bases between. This CDR3 comprises 11 residues. The CDR3 region is CAWDIRDKQFF. The CDR3 DNA sequence: TGTGCCTGGGACATCAGAGATAAGCAGTTCTTC.

The V call is TRBV6-1, the J call TRBJ2-7; unclear D gene. Germline CDR1 is MNHNS and CDR2 is SASEGT. The V and J ends lost 1 base and 9 bases respectively, with 16 bases between them. The CDR3 runs to 14 residues. Written as DNA, the CDR3 is TGTGCCAGCAGTGAAGTCAGGATGTCATCTGGGCAGTACTTC. Protein: CASSEVRMSSGQYF.

This clone was detected only once. J is TRBJ2-7 and V is TRBV6-5; TRBD1 aligns across 9 bases. Germline V gives CDR1 MNHEY, CDR2 SVGAGI. J lost 4 bases, V lost 6 bases, and 4 bases had no gene match. The CDR3 is 13 amino acids. For the CDR3, the DNA is TGTGCCAGCAGACGGACAGGGGATTACGAGCAGTACTTC. Its translation is CASRRTGDYEQYF.

This chain uses TRBV29-1 with TRBJ2-1; a possible D gene is TRBD2 (5 bases). The germline V gene has CDR1 SQVTM and CDR2 ANQGSEA. V was cut by 6 bases and J by 0 bases, with 6 bases left in between. The CDR3 runs 12 residues. DNA for the CDR3: TGCAGCGTGAGGGACTCCTACAATGAGCAGTTCTTC. Encoded protein: CSVRDSYNEQFF.

The V and J genes are TRBV30 and TRBJ1-2; D might be TRBD1 (6 bases). The germline CDR1 and CDR2 sequences are GTSNPN and SVGIG (reference sequence). The CDR3 is 13 residues long. V lost 3 bases and J 7 bases, leaving 15 bases between the germline ends. CDR3 bases: TGTGCCTGGAGGAAAACAGGGTATAGTGGCTACACCTTC. Its translation is CAWRKTGYSGYTF.

This chain links TRBV3-1 (or the pseudogene TRBV3-2) with TRBJ1-2; the D gene is possibly TRBD1 (6 bases). V lost 4 bases, J lost 7 bases, and 13 bases lay in between. The CDR3 consists of 13 residues. Germline V CDR1 and CDR2: LGHDT, YNNKEL (reference sequence). The CDR3 loop reads CASSPPQGGGYTF. The CDR3 DNA follows: TGTGCCAGCAGCCCTCCACAGGGTGGTGGCTACACCTTC.

This chain links TRBV5-1 with TRBJ2-2; D not certain. CDR3 size: 14 residues. Germline values: CDR1 SGHRS, CDR2 YFSETQ. Deletions cut 0 bases from V and 2 bases from J, with 5 bases between. In nucleotides, the CDR3 is TGCGCCAGCAGCTTGGCCTTTAACACCGGGGAGCTGTTTTTT. This codes for CASSLAFNTGELFF.

The chain is built from TRBV2 and TRBJ2-3, with D possibly matching TRBD1 (5 bases). The CDR3 extends over 14 amino acids. Germline V CDR1 and CDR2: SNHLY, FYNNEI. The V gene lost 6 bases and the J gene lost 5 bases, with 15 bases spanning the gap. Here the CDR3 reads CASRKRGRGDTQYF. The CDR3 DNA reads TGTGCCAGCAGGAAAAGGGGTAGGGGAGATACGCAGTATTTT.

The chain uses TRBV6-5 and TRBJ1-5; 8 bases match TRBD1. The germline gives CDR1 MNHEY, CDR2 SVGAGI. The CDR3 has 14 amino acids. V dropped 4 bases and J dropped 3; count of bases not matched to a gene: 2. The CDR3 loop is CASSSQGANQPQHF. The CDR3 region has the DNA TGTGCCAGCAGTTCTCAGGGGGCCAATCAGCCCCAGCATTTT.

A single count supports this clone. The chain carries TRBV19 and TRBJ2-7, with 11 nucleotides matching TRBD2. The CDR3 loop spans 15 amino acids. V lost 4 bases and J lost 7; bases outside the gene matches: 9. The germline gives CDR1 LNHDA, CDR2 SQIVND (reference sequence). CDR3 protein: CASSTLLAGASEQYF. DNA of the CDR3: TGTGCCAGTAGTACCCTACTAGCGGGGGCCTCTGAGCAGTACTTC.

The chain is built from TRBV7-9 and TRBJ2-2; D is undetermined. Trimming took off 3 bases at V and 2 bases at J, with 7 bases between the two ends. Germline values: CDR1 SEHNR, CDR2 FQNEAQ (reference sequence). CDR3 size: 14 residues. CDR3 nucleotides: TGTGCCAGCAGCTTCGAGAGTAACACCGGGGAGCTGTTTTTT. Its translation: CASSFESNTGELFF.

The chain combines TRBV25-1 with TRBJ1-2, with 11 bases identical to TRBD1. The germline V gene has CDR1 MGHDK and CDR2 SYGVNS. The trim removed 8 bases at V and 3 bases at J, leaving 8 bases unmatched. The CDR3 length is 15 residues. The CDR3 protein is CASPGGDRGDYGYTF. The CDR3, as DNA: TGTGCCAGCCCAGGGGGGGACAGGGGGGACTATGGCTACACCTTC.

The chain recombines TRBV6-5 with TRBJ2-7; 8 bases line up with TRBD1. Germline values: CDR1 MNHEY, CDR2 SVGAGI. This CDR3 comprises 14 residues. V shed 0 bases and J 7 bases; nucleotides not matched to a gene: 5. CDR3 coding DNA: TGTGCCAGCAGTTACTCCCAGGGGGCGGGGGAGCAGTACTTC. Protein product: CASSYSQGAGEQYF.

The V and J genes are TRBV2 and TRBJ2-1; TRBD2 aligns across 8 bases. The CDR3 consists of 14 residues. With 9 bases clipped from V and 5 bases from J, the junction kept 9 bases outside the gene matches. The germline gives CDR1 SNHLY, CDR2 FYNNEI. CDR3 region: CASGERERNNEQFF. The DNA of the CDR3 is TGTGCCAGTGGGGAGCGGGAGAGAAACAATGAGCAGTTCTTC.

The chain is built from TRBV4-1 and TRBJ1-5; perhaps TRBD1 as D (6 bases). Per the germline V gene, CDR1 is MGHRA and CDR2 is YSYEKL. This CDR3 comprises 15 residues. The V end lost 0 bases, the J end lost 5 bases, and 11 bases lay between the germline ends. CDR3 DNA sequence: TGCGCCAGCAGCCAAGAAGCACAGGGTTATCAGCCCCAGCATTTT. This translates into CASSQEAQGYQPQHF.

The rearrangement links TRBV7-9 to TRBJ2-1; TRBD2 might be the D (5 bases). Deletions cut 1 base from V and 15 bases from J, with 13 bases between. This CDR3 spans 12 amino acids. Germline V lookup: CDR1 SEHNR, CDR2 FQNEAQ (reference sequence). In DNA form, the CDR3 reads TGTGCCAGCAGCTTAGGCCCGAGGGCCCCGTTCTTC. Its protein product is CASSLGPRAPFF.

The chain uses TRBV6-5 and TRBJ1-5; no clear D gene. V was shortened by 8 bases and J by 2 bases, with 16 bases between the two germline ends. Germline V CDR1 and CDR2: MNHEY, SVGAGI. The CDR3 has 15 amino acids. CDR3 protein: CASYPQEVGNQPQHF. The DNA for the CDR3 is TGTGCCAGCTACCCCCAGGAGGTAGGCAATCAGCCCCAGCATTTT.

The chain recombines TRBV5-6 with TRBJ2-1; D is uncertain. Per the germline V gene, CDR1 is SGHDT and CDR2 is YYEEEE. Trimming removed 0 bases from V and 8 bases from J, with 6 bases in between. CDR3 length: 12 amino acids. The CDR3 region is CASSLDSHEQFF. CDR3 bases: TGTGCCAGCAGCTTGGACAGCCATGAGCAGTTCTTC.

The chain is built from TRBV2 and TRBJ2-3; D is ambiguous. Germline CDR1 reads SNHLY; CDR2 reads FYNNEI. Trimming removed 1 base from V and 0 bases from J, with 11 bases in between. This CDR3 is built from 16 residues. The chain's CDR3 is CASSEGHSLSTDTQYF. DNA for the CDR3: TGTGCCAGCAGTGAAGGGCACTCACTAAGCACAGATACGCAGTATTTT.

The chain recombines TRBV7-9 with TRBJ1-1; TRBD1 matches at 7 bases. The CDR3 consists of 14 residues. Trimming took 5 bases from V and 4 from J; bases not matched to a gene: 7. CDR1 and CDR2 from the germline V gene are SEHNR and FQNEAQ (reference sequence). CDR3 sequence: CASSPTTGSTEAFF. The CDR3 bases are TGTGCCAGCAGCCCCACGACAGGGTCCACTGAAGCTTTCTTT.

V is TRBV5-1 and J is TRBJ2-3; 9 bases are a match to TRBD2. Germline V CDR1 and CDR2: SGHRS, YFSETQ. This CDR3 spans 17 amino acids. Trimming at V came to 1 base and at J to 2 bases, leaving 8 bases not matched to a gene. The CDR3 bases are TGCGCCAGCAGCTTGCCAAATAGCGGGGGATCCACAGATACGCAGTATTTT. Its translation is CASSLPNSGGSTDTQYF.

CDR3 bases: TGTGCCAGCAGCCAATTCTACTTAGTAGCGGGGGTTTACCAAGAGACCCAGTACTTC. Its protein product is CASSQFYLVAGVYQETQYF. The V and J genes are TRBV3-1 (or the pseudogene TRBV3-2) and TRBJ2-5; 9 positions agree with TRBD2. Trimming removed 2 bases from V and 0 bases from J; junction bases left unmatched: 13. In germline, CDR1 is LGHDT, CDR2 YNNKEL (reference sequence). This CDR3 contains 19 residues.

The chain combines TRBV6-1 with TRBJ2-5; D call uncertain. This CDR3 is built from 16 residues. Germline CDR1 and CDR2: MNHNS and SASEGT. The ends were cut back, 0 bases at V and 5 bases at J, with 16 bases in the middle. CDR3 in amino acids: CASSEALPAARETQYF. The CDR3, as DNA: TGTGCCAGCAGTGAAGCCCTCCCCGCGGCCCGGGAGACCCAGTACTTC.